The clone carrying this T cell receptor beta chain was seen only a few times. Using its own MiXCR run on the 5' RACE reads, TCRdb lists one record per CDR3 protein. Here the sample spans tens of thousands of distinct CDR3 sequences, 16% being singletons. Germline CDR1 and CDR2: MNHEY and SVGEGT. V gave up 7 bases and J gave up 10 bases; unmatched junction bases: 7. CDR3 size: 13 residues. The sample comes from a study of HIV-infected patients and healthy controls. Sequencing was performed on CD4+ T cells from blood. This receptor was obtained from a human donor in good health. The V gene is TRBV6-2 or TRBV6-3, the J gene TRBJ2-1; 10 bases agree with TRBD2. DNA of the CDR3: TGTGCCAGCAAAGCGGGGGGGCGATGGGAGCAGTTCTTC. Translation gives CASKAGGRWEQFF.